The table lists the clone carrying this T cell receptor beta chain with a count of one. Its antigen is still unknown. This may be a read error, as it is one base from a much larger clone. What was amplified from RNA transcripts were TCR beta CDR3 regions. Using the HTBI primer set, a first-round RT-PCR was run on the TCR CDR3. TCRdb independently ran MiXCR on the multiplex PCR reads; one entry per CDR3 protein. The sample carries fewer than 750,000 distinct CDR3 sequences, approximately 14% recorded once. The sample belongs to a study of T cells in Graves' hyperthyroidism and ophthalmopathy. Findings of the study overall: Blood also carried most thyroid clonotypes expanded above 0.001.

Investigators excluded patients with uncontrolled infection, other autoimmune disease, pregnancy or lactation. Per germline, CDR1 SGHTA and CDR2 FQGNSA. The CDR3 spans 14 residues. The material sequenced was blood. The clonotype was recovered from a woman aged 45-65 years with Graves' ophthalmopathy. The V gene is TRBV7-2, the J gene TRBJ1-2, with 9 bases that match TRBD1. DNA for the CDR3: TGTGCCGGCAGCTTAGCACAGGGGGCGTTTGGCTACACCTTC. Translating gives CAGSLAQGAFGYTF.